This TCR beta chain originates from a study of human T cells and chemical hapten exposure. Study background: While the approximately 24-week study was under way, patients received diphenylcyclopropenone on the scalp every week. Alopecia areata, totalis or universalis was found in mostly female patients. Overall study results and limits: There were significantly more large CDR3 similarity clusters among expanded TCRs than among controls.

Stated time point: pre-sensitization, week 0. The sample's treatment: therapeutic diphenylcyclopropenone sensitization with weekly scalp DPC. Patch tests were applied only after blood draws. Concerning this clonotype itself: The antigen remains unidentified.

Using its own MiXCR run on the RACE reads, TCRdb lists one record per CDR3 protein. The table includes about 110,000 distinct CDR3 sequences, more than 10% detected once. The source of this sequence is a woman aged 50 to 65 with alopecia areata. Some clones in this sample may be carry-over from other donors' samples. This specimen consisted of whole blood, obtained in connection with sensitization to the hapten diphenylcyclopropenone (DPC).

The CDR3 loop is CASSYPRYEQYF. As DNA, the CDR3 is TGTGCCAGCAGTTACCCTAGATACGAGCAGTACTTC. The V call is TRBV6-2 or TRBV6-3, the J call TRBJ2-7; D remains ambiguous. V was pared by 2 bases and J by 4 bases, with 6 bases between. CDR1 is MNHEY and CDR2 is SVGEGT in the germline V gene. CDR3 length: 12 residues.